One TCR beta chain is described in this entry. Its recognized antigen is unknown. No much larger clone is present one base from it, and per-base qualities are unavailable. The cohort was made up of about 610 healthy bone marrow donors. At the time of sampling, all cohort members were nominally healthy, though unrecorded immune exposures were likely present. The donor tested CMV seropositive, placing the donor among the 289 seropositive members of the cohort. Each donor provided a peripheral blood sample, and peripheral blood mononuclear cells were used for TCR beta sequencing. The Qiagen DNeasy Blood Extraction Kit was used to extract genomic DNA from the blood cell samples. The library was generated by the immunoSEQ multiplex PCR assay. For the multiplex PCR, a mixture combining 60 forward primers for TCR Vbeta segments and 13 reverse primers for TCR Jbeta segments was used. A multiplex PCR assay on genomic DNA amplified the CDR3 region of rearranged TCR beta genes. The amplified TCR beta libraries were sequenced on the Illumina HiSeq System as 87-base-pair reads. Regarding the original processing steps: A later analysis tallied roughly 78 million unique TCR beta chains across the 666 repertoires, and approximately 11 million of those chains were shared by two or more donors. Raw reads were error-corrected and collapsed into unique sequences by a nearest-neighbor algorithm in which closely related sequences were merged to remove PCR and sequencing errors. CDR3 sequences were aligned to IMGT reference sequences to assign V, D and J gene segments. For a sequence to be retained, a match of at least six nucleotides was required to both a V gene segment and a J gene segment. Rearrangements were called productive when the CDR3 lacked stop codons and stayed in frame with V and J; all others were non-productive. Following IMGT convention, CDR3 was defined as the stretch from the second conserved V-encoded cysteine up to the conserved J-encoded phenylalanine. In an earlier analysis of 587 of the donors, sequences lacking an unambiguous match to a single V gene segment were excluded. An earlier analysis of 550 to 650 of the donors classified V segments as functional when productive rearrangements were above 56.7% and as segregating when the standard deviation between donors was above 5%. A statistical classification framework was developed to diagnose cytomegalovirus status using the catalog of TCR beta chain sequences. A later analysis assigned V and J genes by comparing TCR nucleotide sequences with IMGT/GENE-DB human TR gene sequences. Using the TCRdist pipeline, a later analysis assigned CDR3 sequences along with most-parsimonious VDJ recombination scenarios. In a later analysis, each TCR beta chain was defined by its CDR3 amino acid sequence together with its V-gene family, and reads without a unique V-gene family were excluded. In a later analysis, 550 to 650 highly shared, low-generation-probability nucleotide sequences were removed to address suspected cross-contamination and a sequencing artifact. In a later analysis, a clonal expansion index was calculated for each public chain from normalized within-repertoire ranks of inferred template counts. In a later analysis, generation probabilities were computed with a VDJ recombination model fitted to out-of-frame rearrangements, and the resulting probabilities were checked against IGoR. In a later analysis, TCR-TCR, TCR-HLA and TCR-CMV co-occurrence was scored with hypergeometric tests, and a repertoire-size bias correction was applied to TCR pairs. To estimate false discovery rates, a later analysis permuted the HLA or CMV assignments 20 times. In a later analysis, co-occurring TCRs were grouped using DBSCAN, and TCRdist sequence similarity was added for clustering within HLA-allele-positive subsets. Repertoires with fewer than 30,000 or more than 120,000 public chains were left out of co-occurrence clustering, as were five repertoires with anomalous nucleotide sharing. TCRdb provides this immuneACCESS table in a form limited to in-frame rearrangements. Some clones are lacking; in checked studies, under half of them reflect an unresolved V gene, and why the rest are absent is not known. V and J calls and clone size are given by that table; D and trimming were obtained from the DNA. The table for this sample lists more than 95,000 clones; around 73% of them were counted only once. The ten largest make up about 11% of the sample.

The data derive from a study of cytomegalovirus exposure and HLA in healthy donors (dated by TCRdb to about 2017). At the level of the whole study: In an earlier analysis of fewer than 750 of the donors, 276 Gb of sequence data and some 120 million unique TCR beta sequences from 180 million or so T cells were reported. The aim of the study was to test whether cataloging public T cell receptors could identify signatures of past pathogen exposure. On average, about 200,000 unique TCR beta nucleotide sequences were sequenced per donor among 398 genotyped donors of the cohort, with around 19% of those sequences being non-productive. In a later analysis, previously published TCR beta repertoires from 666 donors were re-analyzed and high-resolution HLA genotyping was added so that TCR occurrence patterns could be studied. A later genetic analysis took genome-wide SNP genotypes for about three fifths of the 666 donors and used that subset as a discovery cohort. About 280 gigabases of sequencing data and around 80 million unique TCR sequences made up an early release that covered approximately 700 HLA-typed donors. A separate validation cohort of 90 to 150 different subjects was used in addition to the 666-subject first cohort. Class I and class II HLA loci were covered by the typing at four-digit resolution. Typing coverage differed by locus: A, B, C, DRB1 and DQB1 were typed in about 620-630 donors, DQA1 in about 560, DPA1 in 600 to 610, and DPB1 in approximately 450. The T cell repertoires of roughly 660 subjects were profiled by immunosequencing and related to cytomegalovirus serostatus. Rather than using new phenotypic data, the later analysis identified candidate immune exposures from TCR beta sequences and from how often those sequences occurred across donors. Several DR-DQ haplotypes were treated as single units for association and clustering because of strong linkage in the cohort. All discovery cohort repertoires had been generated on a single sequencing platform. To decide whether each TCR beta V gene segment behaved as functional or pseudogenic, an earlier analysis of approximately 620 of the donors relied on high-throughput TCR beta sequencing. To predict cytomegalovirus infection status, the study brought together high-throughput TCR immunosequencing, statistical association of individual TCRs with disease status, and machine learning. Donor age, sex, ethnicity and CMV serostatus were collected together with the repertoire data. The genetic ancestry cluster associated with self-reported Caucasian donors included 65% to 90% of the roughly 400 genotyped donors. On the study overall, not on this receptor specifically: HLA typing was unavailable for some donors at each locus, so association tests used only the typed subset. Three of the identified cytomegalovirus-associated TCR beta chains were confirmed in vitro to be specific for cytomegalovirus antigens. At a false discovery rate of 0.05, a later analysis linked 16,000 or so TCR beta sequences to specific HLA alleles. Cytomegalovirus status was reported to be diagnosed by the classifier with high specificity and sensitivity in both the original and validation cohorts. A further reported finding was that TCR beta sequences accurately predicted the HLA-A and HLA-B alleles for most subjects in the first cohort. Across donors, most TCR sequences were observed very rarely, whereas some public TCRs were present in many individuals. In an earlier analysis of a few hundred of the donors, most TCR beta V segments were observed in productive rearrangements about 90% or about 30% of the time, broadly matching IMGT annotations. A later analysis found that HLA-associated TCR beta chains were more clonally expanded and had lower generation probabilities than equally common non-associated chains. Assigning TCR associations to individual alleles was difficult when HLA alleles, especially DR and DQ, strongly co-occurred. A later analysis found that most CMV-associated TCR beta chains appeared HLA-restricted, with HLA associations seemingly driven largely by CMV exposure. Some IMGT-functional V segments, including TRBV6-2 and TRBV6-3, could not be told apart with the 87-base-pair reads, so those segments were excluded. Because counts were too low, seventeen rarely observed V segments, including chromosome 9 orphons, were excluded from the earlier analysis of around 590 of the donors. The sequencing pipeline was judged likely to have produced a cluster of highly shared sequence variants as a technical artifact. It was suggested by the authors that the approach could potentially be generalized to other disease states and immunological phenotypes. Immune exposure information for the cohort was limited to CMV serostatus. An association between a missense DCLRE1C variant and V-gene and J-gene trimming of TCR beta chains was found in a later genetic analysis and replicated in an independent cohort. Only TCR beta chains were sequenced in this cohort, and the absence of alpha or paired-chain data limited detectable features. In a later analysis, several top co-occurrence clusters were reported to appear linked to parvovirus B19, influenza, CMV and Epstein-Barr virus. In a later analysis, the rate of TCR association differed among HLA loci, with DRB1 alleles having the most associated TCRs and HLA-C alleles having the fewest. A total of 150 or so TCR beta chains were listed by the study as associated with cytomegalovirus. Linkage disequilibrium might explain the correlated functional status among segregating V segments, but an unknown experimental factor could not be excluded. A later genetic analysis reported fewer N-insertions in productive TCRs among donors in an Asian-associated ancestry cluster than the roughly 650-donor mean. Roughly uniform sequencing depth across donors was assumed in presence/absence analyses, although this assumption may not hold.

V ends up 5 bases short and J 5 bases short, with an unmatched junction base count of 6. The CDR3 starts with the cysteine, ends with the phenylalanine, and has 15 residues. Only the CDR3 portion is preserved as DNA: 45 bases, with reading frame beginning at the first base. The germline V gene supplies CDR1 SGHTA and CDR2 FQGNSA. The origin of this receptor is a man under 40 in good health and CMV-seropositive. Material for sequencing was PBMCs. The rearrangement combines TRBV7-2 with TRBJ2-1, with 10 central nucleotides matching TRBD2. The nucleotide sequence reads as follows: TGTGCCAGCAGCCCGGGGACTAGCGTCGACAATGAGCAGTTCTTC. This is translated as CASSPGTSVDNEQFF.